These 16 T cell receptor beta chains originate from one sample sequenced in a study of cytomegalovirus exposure and HLA in healthy donors. The PCR used 60 Vbeta and 13 Jbeta primers. Method: immunoSEQ multiplex PCR; TCRdb's copy keeps in-frame clones and lacks some. In the table there are under 200,000 clones, roughly 76% of which are singletons. The specimen was PBMCs. The receptors derive from a man in his forties in good health and CMV-seropositive.

This chain links TRBV2 with TRBJ1-4, with D possibly matching TRBD1 (5 bases). The CDR3 sequence is 14 residues long. The V gene's germline CDR1 is SNHLY and CDR2 FYNNEI. V was shortened by 6 bases and J by 1 base, with 9 bases between the two germline ends. The CDR3 DNA reads TGTGCCAGCAGCGCGACAGAAACTAATGAAAAACTGTTTTTT. This translates into CASSATETNEKLFF.

V is TRBV13 and J is TRBJ2-7; D is possibly TRBD2 (6 bases). Germline loops: CDR1 PRHDT, CDR2 FYEKMQ (reference sequence). Trimming took 5 bases from V and 0 from J, leaving 26 bases between them. The length of the CDR3 is 19 residues. CDR3 in amino acids: CASSAPLGTLGLSSYEQYF. The CDR3 DNA is TGTGCCAGCAGCGCCCCGCTGGGGACTCTTGGGCTAAGCTCCTACGAGCAGTACTTC.

The chain has TRBV5-4 and TRBJ2-1; the match to TRBD2 covers 7 bases. This CDR3 is 13 amino acids long. Germline values: CDR1 SGHNT, CDR2 YYREEE (reference sequence). The junction had 6 bases not matched to a gene; V was cut back by 4 bases and J by 8 bases. The CDR3 DNA follows: TGTGCCAGCAGCGGGAGGGCGCGGGATGAGCAGTTCTTC. Protein: CASSGRARDEQFF. Full variable domain (remainder filled in from reference TRBV5-4 and TRBJ2-1): ETGVTQSPTHLIKTRGQQVTLRCSSQSGHNTVSWYQQALGQGPQFIFQYYREEENGRGNFPPRFSGLQFPNYSSELNVNALELDDSALYLCASSGRARDEQFFGPGTRLTVL.

The chain has TRBV7-2 and TRBJ2-1; D remains ambiguous. V gave up 5 bases and J gave up 7 bases, with 9 bases separating them. Germline assignment: CDR1 SGHTA and CDR2 FQGNSA. The CDR3 extends over 12 amino acids. This CDR3 reads CASSPLVNEQFF. The DNA of the CDR3 is TGTGCCAGCAGCCCCCTAGTTAATGAGCAGTTCTTC.

This clone was seen ten or more times. The genes are TRBV11-2 and TRBJ1-2, with TRBD1 matching 7 bases. CDR3 length: 14 amino acids. In germline, CDR1 is SGHAT, CDR2 FQNNGV. Germline trimming cut 5 bases from V and 0 bases from J; bases unmatched to any gene: 3. In DNA form, the CDR3 reads TGTGCCAGCAGCCGGACAGGAACTAACTATGGCTACACCTTC. It translates to CASSRTGTNYGYTF.

This sequence joins TRBV2 and TRBJ2-7, with 8 bases matching TRBD1. Losses at the gene ends were 4 bases for V and 5 bases for J; bases not matched to a gene: 4. The CDR3 has 13 amino acids. Looked up from germline, CDR1 is SNHLY and CDR2 is FYNNEI. In DNA form, the CDR3 reads TGTGCCAGCAGTGTGTGGACAGGGAACGAGCAGTACTTC. It specifies CASSVWTGNEQYF.

The chain is built from TRBV11-2 and TRBJ1-1; D not certain. Germline V lookup: CDR1 SGHAT, CDR2 FQNNGV. The CDR3 contains 13 residues. Trimming took off 4 bases at V and 4 bases at J, with 10 bases between the two ends. For the CDR3, the DNA is TGTGCCAGCAGCTCCCGTCGCGGCACTGAAGCTTTCTTT. It codes for CASSSRRGTEAFF.

The J gene is TRBJ1-2, the V gene TRBV14; TRBD1 aligns across 8 bases. Looked up from germline, CDR1 is SGHDN and CDR2 is FVKESK. The CDR3 covers 15 residues. V was pared by 4 bases and J by 0 bases, with 4 bases of the junction left unmatched. CDR3 loop: CASSRTGGTNYGYTF. The CDR3 DNA sequence: TGTGCCAGCAGCCGAACAGGGGGAACTAACTATGGCTACACCTTC.

The J gene is TRBJ1-1, the V gene TRBV29-1; D might be TRBD1 (6 bases). Trimming took off 2 bases at V and 7 bases at J, with 14 bases between the two ends. Per the germline V gene, CDR1 is SQVTM and CDR2 is ANQGSEA. The CDR3 totals 13 residues. CDR3 in DNA: TGCAGCGTTGAATCCCAGATAGGGGGTGAAGCTTTCTTT. Protein product: CSVESQIGGEAFF. Supplemented by reference TRBV29-1 and TRBJ1-1, the full variable domain reads SAVISQKPSRDICQRGTSLTIQCQVDSQVTMMFWYRQQPGQSLTLIATANQGSEATYESGFVIDKFPISRPNLTFSTLTVSNMSPEDSSIYLCSVESQIGGEAFFGQGTRLTVV.

The chain joins TRBV11-2 to TRBJ1-2; no reliable D call. CDR1 and CDR2 (germline): SGHAT, FQNNGV. This CDR3 comprises 13 residues. The V gene lost 5 bases and the J gene lost 3 bases, with 10 bases spanning the gap. This chain's CDR3 is CASSRRQDYGYTF. The CDR3 DNA follows: TGTGCCAGCAGCCGAAGACAAGACTATGGCTACACCTTC.

The gene calls are TRBV9 and TRBJ2-1; TRBD1 agrees at 9 bases. There are 15 residues in the CDR3. Germline V gene lookup returns CDR1 SGDLS and CDR2 YYNGEE. The V gene end was trimmed by 1 base and the J gene end by 5 bases; junction bases not matched to a gene: 4. Here the CDR3 reads CASSVWTGVNNEQFF. For the CDR3, the DNA is TGTGCCAGCAGCGTATGGACAGGGGTAAACAATGAGCAGTTCTTC.

V and J are TRBV28 and TRBJ1-1; D may be TRBD1 (6 bases). Trimming took 4 bases from V and 0 from J, leaving 21 bases between them. The CDR3 extends over 18 amino acids. The germline V gene encodes CDR1 MDHEN and CDR2 SYDVKM. The CDR3 sequence is CASSSDFLTGKMNTEAFF. The CDR3 nucleotides read TGTGCCAGCAGTTCCGATTTTCTAACAGGGAAAATGAACACTGAAGCTTTCTTT.

The rearrangement uses TRBV30 and TRBJ1-5; D is perhaps TRBD1 (6 bases). The CDR3 has 14 residues. Trimming took off 0 bases at V and 6 bases at J, with 12 bases between the two ends. In germline, CDR1 is GTSNPN, CDR2 SVGIG (reference sequence). CDR3 region: CAWSVVGAIQPQHF. DNA for the CDR3: TGTGCCTGGAGTGTAGTGGGGGCTATTCAGCCCCAGCATTTT. The whole variable domain, remainder taken from reference TRBV30 and TRBJ1-5, is SQTIHQWPATLVQPVGSPLSLECTVEGTSNPNLYWYRQAAGRGLQLLFYSVGIGQISSEVPQNLSASRPQDRQFILSSKKLLLSDSGFYLCAWSVVGAIQPQHFGDGTRLSIL.

The J gene is TRBJ1-6, the V gene TRBV9; D gene uncertain. The CDR3 is 14 residues long. V lost 1 base, J lost 13 bases, and 15 bases lay in between. The V gene's germline CDR1 is SGDLS and CDR2 YYNGEE. CDR3 sequence reads: CASSVSGAGDPLHF. The DNA of the CDR3 is TGTGCCAGCAGCGTAAGTGGAGCGGGAGATCCCCTCCACTTT.

V is TRBV9 and J is TRBJ2-1; D may be TRBD2 (6 bases). Germline V gene data show CDR1 as SGDLS and CDR2 as YYNGEE. The CDR3 is 13 residues long. Deletions cut 0 bases from V and 10 bases from J, with 11 bases between. The chain's CDR3 is CASSVDLAGEQFF. CDR3 sequence (DNA): TGTGCCAGCAGCGTAGATCTCGCGGGGGAGCAGTTCTTC.

The J gene is TRBJ2-7, the V gene TRBV13; D may be TRBD1 (5 bases). Trimming removed 0 bases from V and 2 bases from J, with 11 bases in between. Germline CDR1 and CDR2: PRHDT and FYEKMQ (reference sequence). The CDR3 spans 15 residues. In DNA, the CDR3 is TGTGCCAGCAGCTTAGGCCTACAGGACACCTACGAGCAGTACTTC. Translation gives CASSLGLQDTYEQYF.